Each of the 3 T cell receptor beta chains below was sequenced from the same sample in a study of T cells in Graves' hyperthyroidism and ophthalmopathy. There were TCR beta CDR3 regions amplified from RNA transcripts. With the HTBI primer set, the TCR CDR3 went through a first round of RT-PCR. Each CDR3 protein is one row after TCRdb ran MiXCR on the multiplex PCR reads. The sample records 500,000 to 750,000 distinct CDR3 sequences, 13% to 15% being singletons. Input material: blood. Receptor source: a young woman with Graves' ophthalmopathy.

This clonotype occurred many times. The gene calls are TRBV7-9 and TRBJ2-7; D remains ambiguous. Trimming took 1 base from V and 4 from J, leaving 5 bases between them. This CDR3 comprises 12 residues. Looked up from germline, CDR1 is SEHNR and CDR2 is FQNEAQ (reference sequence). CDR3 in DNA: TGTGCCAGCAGCTTAGGCGATTACGAGCAGTACTTC. Residues: CASSLGDYEQYF.

The chain combines TRBV19 with TRBJ2-4, with a weak D call TRBD1 (5 bases). This CDR3 has 16 amino acids. From germline, CDR1 is LNHDA and CDR2 SQIVND (reference sequence). Between the trimmed V and J ends, which lost 3 bases and 0 bases, there was a span of 12 bases. The CDR3 region has the DNA TGTGCCAGTAGTATGAAGCCCAGGGCAGCCAAAAACATTCAGTACTTC. Residues: CASSMKPRAAKNIQYF.

This chain joins TRBV20-1 and TRBJ1-5, with TRBD1 matching 10 bases. This CDR3 spans 13 amino acids. V gave up 5 bases and J gave up 4 bases; unmatched junction bases: 2. Germline CDR1 and CDR2: DFQATT and SNEGSKA (reference sequence). CDR3 DNA sequence: TGCAGTGCTGGACAGGGGGAGAATCAGCCCCAGCATTTT. This sequence encodes CSAGQGENQPQHF.